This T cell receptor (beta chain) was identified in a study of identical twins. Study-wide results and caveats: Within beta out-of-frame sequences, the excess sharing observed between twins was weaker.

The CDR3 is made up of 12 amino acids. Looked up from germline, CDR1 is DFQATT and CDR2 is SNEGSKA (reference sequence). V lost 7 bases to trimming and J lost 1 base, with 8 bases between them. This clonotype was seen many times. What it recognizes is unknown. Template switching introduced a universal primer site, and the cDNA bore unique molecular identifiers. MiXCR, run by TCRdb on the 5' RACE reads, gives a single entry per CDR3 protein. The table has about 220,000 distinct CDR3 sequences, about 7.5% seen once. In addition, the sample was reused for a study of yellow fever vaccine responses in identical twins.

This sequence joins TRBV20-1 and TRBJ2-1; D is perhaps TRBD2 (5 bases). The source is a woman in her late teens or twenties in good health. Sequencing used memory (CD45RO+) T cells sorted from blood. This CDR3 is CSGGSSYNEQFF. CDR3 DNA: TGCAGTGGAGGGAGTTCCTACAATGAGCAGTTCTTC.